This record covers a single TCR beta chain. Profiled with immunoSEQ multiplex PCR; TCRdb holds only in-frame clones, not every one. The profile shows around 250,000 clones, around 83% of them singletons. The data were taken from a study of blood T cell repertoires in COVID-19. The length of the CDR3 is 12 residues. The germline V gene encodes CDR1 GTSNPN and CDR2 SVGIG (reference sequence). V shed 5 bases and J shed 10 bases, with 17 bases lying between them. The sequenced material came from peripheral blood. The clonotype was recovered from a woman in her forties who had recovered from COVID-19. The V and J genes are TRBV30 and TRBJ1-1; D possibly corresponds to TRBD1 (6 bases). CDR3 coding DNA: TGTGCCTGGGGCAGGGGTGTTTTGGGAGCTTTCTTT. Its protein product is CAWGRGVLGAFF.